This paragraph covers one T cell receptor (beta chain) sequence. The data belong to a study of blood T cells in healthy people across ages. Overall study context: Capturing about one barcoded beta molecule per two T cells was achieved by template switching.

CDR1 and CDR2 (germline): LGHDT, YNNKEL (reference sequence). V gave up 0 bases and J gave up 3 bases, with 15 bases separating them. This CDR3 region has 16 residues. The authors ran a second PCR of roughly 6 to 12 cycles using a sample-barcoded 5' primer and a J-beta primer mix. A 12-random-nucleotide template-switch adaptor tagged each cDNA molecule. TCRdb reprocessed the 5' RACE reads via MiXCR and lists one record per CDR3 protein. The table lists 1,500,000 or so distinct CDR3 sequences, 35% to 45% of them singletons. Every donor gave 8.5 to 10 milliliters of peripheral blood. The sample was blood. The gene calls are TRBV3-1 and TRBJ2-7; D gene ambiguous. This receptor was obtained from a woman in her late teens or twenties in good health. The CDR3 loop is CASSQERASPNYEQYF. Here the CDR3 DNA reads TGTGCCAGCAGCCAAGAACGCGCCAGTCCAAACTACGAGCAGTACTTC.